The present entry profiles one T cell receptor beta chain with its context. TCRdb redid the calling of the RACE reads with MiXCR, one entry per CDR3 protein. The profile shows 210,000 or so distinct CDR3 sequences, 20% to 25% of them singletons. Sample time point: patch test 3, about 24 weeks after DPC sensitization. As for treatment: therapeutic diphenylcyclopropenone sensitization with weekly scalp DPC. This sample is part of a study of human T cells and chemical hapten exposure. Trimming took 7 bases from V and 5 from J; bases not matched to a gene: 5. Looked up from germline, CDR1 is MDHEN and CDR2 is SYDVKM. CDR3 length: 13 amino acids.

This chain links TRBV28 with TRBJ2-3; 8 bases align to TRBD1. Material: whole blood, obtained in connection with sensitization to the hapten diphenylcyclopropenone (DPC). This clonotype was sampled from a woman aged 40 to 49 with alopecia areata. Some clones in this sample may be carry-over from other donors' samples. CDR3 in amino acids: CASKDRDKDTQYF. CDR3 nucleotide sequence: TGTGCCAGCAAGGACAGGGACAAAGATACGCAGTATTTT.